These 32 T cell receptor beta chains were all obtained from the same sample, sequenced in a study of PD-1 blockade in classical Hodgkin lymphoma. Noted time point: cycle 4 day 1 (C4D1), after 6 weeks of nivolumab. Exposure to brentuximab vedotin varied, and each patient had relapsed following autologous stem cell transplantation. Thawed PBMCs were subjected to magnetic negative selection, which yielded isolated CD8+ T cells. Produced via immunoSEQ multiplex PCR; TCRdb's table is partial and in-frame only. This table holds almost 15,000 clones, approximately 88% found once. The starting material was CD8+ T cells from blood, obtained before the fourth cycle of nivolumab. The source of these receptors is a human donor with classical Hodgkin lymphoma.

The gene calls are TRBV6-5 and TRBJ2-1; D is uncertain. CDR1 MNHEY and CDR2 SVGAGI come from the germline V gene. V shed 1 base and J shed 8 bases, with 3 bases lying between them. The CDR3 covers 11 residues. CDR3 loop: CASSYFHEQFF. CDR3 bases: TGTGCCAGCAGTTACTTTCATGAGCAGTTCTTC.

The chain has TRBV7-9 and TRBJ1-2, with a possible D match to TRBD1 (5 bases). The CDR3 runs to 14 residues. Trimming removed 3 bases from V and 6 bases from J, with 14 bases in between. CDR1 and CDR2 (germline): SEHNR, FQNEAQ (reference sequence). CDR3 in DNA: TGTGCCAGCAGCTTCGACAGCTATAAGGATGGCTACACCTTC. Its translation: CASSFDSYKDGYTF.

The chain joins TRBV29-1 to TRBJ2-3; D is unclear. Per the germline V gene, CDR1 is SQVTM and CDR2 is ANQGSEA. This CDR3 is built from 11 residues. V was pared by 2 bases and J by 4 bases, with 4 bases between. The CDR3 sequence is CSVEPSDTQYF. The DNA of the CDR3 is TGCAGCGTTGAACCTTCAGATACGCAGTATTTT.

This clone turned up a few times. This chain connects TRBV28 to TRBJ1-5; 9 bases agree with TRBD1. Per germline, CDR1 MDHEN and CDR2 SYDVKM. The CDR3 covers 14 residues. V lost 3 bases and J lost 9; bases outside the gene matches: 6. The CDR3 sequence is CASSFTGGLVPQHF. The CDR3 DNA is TGTGCCAGCAGTTTCACAGGGGGCCTTGTGCCCCAGCATTTT.

This chain uses TRBV19 with TRBJ2-2; 8 bases are a match to TRBD2. V was pared by 2 bases and J by 4 bases, with 3 bases of the junction left unmatched. This CDR3 comprises 15 residues. Germline V CDR1 and CDR2: LNHDA, SQIVND (reference sequence). CDR3 residues: CASSISGGGTGELFF. Written as DNA, the CDR3 is TGTGCCAGTAGTATAAGCGGGGGAGGCACCGGGGAGCTGTTTTTT.

The DNA of the CDR3 is TGTGCCAGCAGCCCAGGACAGGCCTATGGCTACACCTTC. Translation: CASSPGQAYGYTF. The chain couples TRBV6-5 to TRBJ1-2; TRBD1 aligns across 7 bases. The germline CDR1 and CDR2 sequences are MNHEY and SVGAGI. The V and J ends lost 6 bases and 4 bases, in that order; junction bases with no gene match: 5. The CDR3 contains 13 residues.

V gene TRBV5-1 combines with J gene TRBJ2-7; the match to TRBD1 covers 11 bases. The germline V gene has CDR1 SGHRS and CDR2 YFSETQ. V shed 1 base and J 5 bases; nucleotides not matched to a gene: 8. The CDR3 totals 16 residues. CDR3: CASSLFSWDRGDEQYF. The CDR3 DNA reads TGCGCCAGCAGCTTGTTTAGTTGGGACAGGGGGGACGAGCAGTACTTC.

The count of this clone is one. This rearrangement joins TRBV28 to TRBJ2-5; perhaps TRBD1 as D (6 bases). CDR3 length: 15 amino acids. Trimming cost V 5 bases and J 2 bases, with 15 bases left between them. Germline V gives CDR1 MDHEN, CDR2 SYDVKM. CDR3 sequence (DNA): TGTGCCAGCAGTCCTCCGGGACACCGTCAAGAGACCCAGTACTTC. As protein: CASSPPGHRQETQYF.

The chain joins TRBV6-5 to TRBJ2-5; D may be TRBD2 (6 bases). Trimming stripped 5 bases from V and 5 bases from J, with 15 bases between. Germline CDR1 reads MNHEY; CDR2 reads SVGAGI. The CDR3 is 14 residues long. Here the CDR3 DNA reads TGTGCCAGCAGTACAACTGTCGGAGGGGAGACCCAGTACTTC. Translated: CASSTTVGGETQYF.

Of note for this clone: Other nucleotide sequences in the sample specify the same CDR3. Here the CDR3 DNA reads TGCGCCAGCAGCCAAGAAGGGGACGGAGAGACCCAGTACTTC. This codes for CASSQEGDGETQYF. The V gene is TRBV4-1, the J gene TRBJ2-5; the D call may be TRBD1 or TRBD2 (5 bases each). CDR1 and CDR2 from the germline V gene are MGHRA and YSYEKL. The germline V and J ends were trimmed by 0 bases and 4 bases, with 9 bases remaining between them. This CDR3 is 14 amino acids long.

The chain carries TRBV12-1 and TRBJ2-7; whether TRBD1, the table's D call, matches the DNA was not checked. TRBV12-1 is reported as a pseudogene. This CDR3 region has 14 residues. The CDR3 nucleotides read TGTGCCAGCAGTTCGGACAGGCGGCGGGGCGAGCAGTACTTC. It translates to CASSSDRRRGEQYF.

This chain uses TRBV28 with TRBJ1-1; D gene unclear. The V gene lost 2 bases and the J gene lost 0 bases, with 4 bases spanning the gap. Germline V CDR1 and CDR2: MDHEN, SYDVKM. The CDR3 loop spans 13 amino acids. This chain's CDR3 is CASSLGLNTEAFF. The CDR3 nucleotides are TGTGCCAGCAGTTTAGGTTTGAACACTGAAGCTTTCTTT.

The J gene is TRBJ1-4, the V gene TRBV29-1; D is ambiguous. CDR1 SQVTM and CDR2 ANQGSEA come from the germline V gene. The CDR3 totals 11 residues. Between the trimmed V and J ends, which lost 1 base and 8 bases, there was a span of 5 bases. The CDR3 here is CSVEVGEKLFF. CDR3 sequence (DNA): TGCAGCGTTGAAGTCGGAGAAAAACTGTTTTTT.

This chain connects TRBV19 to TRBJ2-3, with D possibly being TRBD2 (6 bases). Germline CDR1 and CDR2: LNHDA and SQIVND (reference sequence). V was clipped by 9 bases and J by 1 base, with 17 bases between them. The CDR3 runs 15 residues. CDR3 residues: CASCARGGGTDTQYF. For the CDR3, the DNA is TGTGCCAGCTGTGCTCGCGGCGGGGGCACAGATACGCAGTATTTT. The whole variable domain, filled in from reference TRBV19 and TRBJ2-3, reads DGGITQSPKYLFRKEGQNVTLSCEQNLNHDAMYWYRQDPGQGLRLIYYSQIVNDFQKGDIAEGYSVSREKKESFPLTVTSAQKNPTAFYLCASCARGGGTDTQYFGPGTRLTVL.

The table lists this clone with a few counts. The chain recombines TRBV9 with TRBJ1-3; 9 nucleotides line up with TRBD1. The ends lost 4 bases at V and 3 bases at J; junction bases unmatched: 5. Germline CDR1 is SGDLS and CDR2 is YYNGEE. The CDR3 totals 15 residues. The CDR3 is CASSPGTGSGNTIYF. In DNA form, the CDR3 reads TGTGCCAGCAGCCCGGGGACAGGGAGTGGAAACACCATATATTTT.

V gene TRBV6-5 combines with J gene TRBJ1-4; D may be TRBD1 (5 bases). Trimming removed 3 bases from V and 2 bases from J, with 10 bases in between. The CDR3 totals 15 residues. CDR1 is MNHEY, CDR2 SVGAGI, per germline. The CDR3 reads CASSYSEGTNEKLFF. CDR3 nucleotide sequence: TGTGCCAGCAGTTATTCAGAGGGGACTAATGAAAAACTGTTTTTT.

The J gene is TRBJ2-3, the V gene TRBV27, with D possibly being TRBD1 or TRBD2 (5 bases each). Germline values: CDR1 MNHEY, CDR2 SMNVEV (reference sequence). The germline V and J ends were trimmed by 5 bases and 4 bases, with 13 bases remaining between them. There are 14 residues in the CDR3. CDR3 protein: CASSLGVRADTQYF. The CDR3 DNA reads TGTGCCAGCAGTCTGGGGGTTCGGGCAGATACGCAGTATTTT.

This chain links TRBV5-4 with TRBJ2-1, with D possibly TRBD2 on 5 matching bases. CDR3 length: 13 amino acids. Germline V gives CDR1 SGHNT, CDR2 YYREEE (reference sequence). With 5 bases removed from V and 1 base from J, the gap between germline ends came to 7 bases. The CDR3 protein is CASRRVSYNEQFF. As DNA, the CDR3 is TGTGCCAGCAGGAGGGTTTCCTACAATGAGCAGTTCTTC.

This clone has only a few counts. The chain employs TRBV28 and TRBJ1-4, with TRBD1 identical over 7 bases. V dropped 3 bases and J dropped 8; count of bases not matched to a gene: 6. Germline lookup yields CDR1 MDHEN and CDR2 SYDVKM. The CDR3 contains 14 residues. CDR3 in amino acids: CASSLPGQEEKLFF. For the CDR3, the DNA is TGTGCCAGCAGTTTGCCCGGACAGGAGGAAAAACTGTTTTTT.

This clone has a single count. The rearrangement uses TRBV11-2 and TRBJ2-1, with 8 bases aligning to TRBD2. The CDR3 spans 17 residues. CDR1 is SGHAT, CDR2 FQNNGV, per germline. J was trimmed by 6 bases and V by 5 bases; bases with no gene match: 15. CDR3 sequence reads: CASSPRWGGLVINEQFF. CDR3 DNA sequence: TGTGCCAGCAGCCCCCGGTGGGGGGGACTAGTTATCAATGAGCAGTTCTTC.

V gene TRBV4-1 combines with J gene TRBJ2-4; TRBD1 aligns across 7 bases. Germline lookup yields CDR1 MGHRA and CDR2 YSYEKL. Trimming at V came to 5 bases and at J to 3 bases, leaving 10 bases not matched to a gene. CDR3 size: 16 residues. The CDR3 region is CASSSTGFLDKNIQYF. The DNA for the CDR3 is TGCGCCAGCAGCTCGACAGGGTTCTTGGACAAAAACATTCAGTACTTC.

J is TRBJ2-7 and V is TRBV28, with 10 bases matching TRBD2. After removal of 7 bases from V and 2 bases from J, the junction contained 8 bases not matched to a gene. The CDR3 contains 15 residues. From germline, CDR1 is MDHEN and CDR2 SYDVKM. The CDR3 sequence is CASKLGLAETYEQYF. DNA for the CDR3: TGTGCCAGCAAACTCGGACTAGCGGAAACCTACGAGCAGTACTTC.

The J gene is TRBJ2-5, the V gene TRBV10-2, with TRBD1 matching 7 bases. The CDR3 runs 14 residues. The trim removed 7 bases at V and 2 bases at J, leaving 7 bases unmatched. Germline lookup yields CDR1 WSHSY and CDR2 SAAADI. The CDR3 coding sequence is TGCGCCAGCATCCACCGACAGGGACAAGAGACCCAGTACTTC. This encodes CASIHRQGQETQYF.

The chain couples TRBV15 to TRBJ1-1, with D possibly TRBD1 on 6 matching bases. This CDR3 is 15 amino acids long. V was pared by 6 bases and J by 10 bases, with 24 bases between. CDR1 LNHNV and CDR2 YYDKDF come from the germline V gene (reference sequence). CDR3 in amino acids: CATRPHEGGKGLAFF. The DNA for the CDR3 is TGTGCCACCAGGCCCCATGAAGGGGGGAAGGGGCTAGCTTTCTTT.

J is TRBJ1-6 and V is TRBV5-1; maybe TRBD1 (6 bases). The CDR3 consists of 15 residues. CDR1 is SGHRS and CDR2 is YFSETQ in the germline V gene. Trimming shortened V by 4 bases and J by 5 bases, and 13 bases separated the two germline ends. CDR3 coding DNA: TGCGCCAGCAGCCTGACCCGACAGGATAATTCACCCCTCCACTTT. Its translation: CASSLTRQDNSPLHF. Looking up the rest from reference TRBV5-1 and TRBJ1-6 gives the full variable domain: KAGVTQTPRYLIKTRGQQVTLSCSPISGHRSVSWYQQTPGQGLQFLFEYFSETQRNKGNFPGRFSGRQFSNSRSEMNVSTLELGDSALYLCASSLTRQDNSPLHFGNGTRLTVT.

The gene calls are TRBV7-2 and TRBJ2-7; TRBD1 matches at 7 bases. The CDR3 totals 14 residues. Germline V gives CDR1 SGHTA, CDR2 FQGNSA. V shed 1 base, J shed 2 bases, and the junction held 2 bases outside the gene matches. The CDR3 region has the DNA TGTGCCAGCAGCTTAGATAGGGGGCCCTACGAGCAGTACTTC. This gives the protein CASSLDRGPYEQYF. Looking up the rest from reference TRBV7-2 and TRBJ2-7 gives the full variable domain: GAGVSQSPSNKVTEKGKDVELRCDPISGHTALYWYRQSLGQGLEFLIYFQGNSAPDKSGLPSDRFSAERTGGSVSTLTIQRTQQEDSAVYLCASSLDRGPYEQYFGPGTRLTVT.

This chain links TRBV5-1 with TRBJ1-1; unclear D gene. Germline V gives CDR1 SGHRS, CDR2 YFSETQ. This CDR3 region has 15 residues. The germline V and J ends were trimmed by 0 bases and 4 bases, with 13 bases remaining between them. For the CDR3, the DNA is TGCGCCAGCAGCTTGGATGGGGATCCAGGCACTGAAGCTTTCTTT. Translation gives CASSLDGDPGTEAFF. Looking up the rest from reference TRBV5-1 and TRBJ1-1 gives the full variable domain: KAGVTQTPRYLIKTRGQQVTLSCSPISGHRSVSWYQQTPGQGLQFLFEYFSETQRNKGNFPGRFSGRQFSNSRSEMNVSTLELGDSALYLCASSLDGDPGTEAFFGQGTRLTVV.

V is TRBV15 and J is TRBJ2-1; TRBD2 matches at 7 bases. The CDR3 totals 16 residues. Trimming took 0 bases from V and 8 from J; bases not matched to a gene: 10. CDR1 is LNHNV and CDR2 is YYDKDF in the germline V gene (reference sequence). The CDR3 nucleotides read TGTGCCACCAGCAGAGATTTGTGGGAGGGCCCCTATGAGCAGTTCTTC. It yields the protein CATSRDLWEGPYEQFF.

The rearrangement links TRBV5-3 to TRBJ1-5; TRBD1 agrees at 7 bases. TRBV5-3 is given ORF status, its function remaining uncertain. The CDR3 totals 17 residues. V lost 4 bases and J lost 6; bases outside the gene matches: 16. This CDR3 is CARSLQGGMVWGQPQHF. CDR3 bases: TGTGCCAGAAGCCTCCAGGGGGGGATGGTCTGGGGTCAGCCCCAGCATTTT.

The CDR3 is CASSLGAHRGWDNEQFF. Written as DNA, the CDR3 is TGTGCCAGCAGTTTAGGAGCCCACAGGGGTTGGGACAATGAGCAGTTCTTC. The chain joins TRBV27 to TRBJ2-1, with 7 positions matching TRBD1. J gave up 5 bases and V 2 bases, and 12 bases lay outside the gene matches. This CDR3 has 17 amino acids. Germline V gives CDR1 MNHEY, CDR2 SMNVEV (reference sequence).

This clone was found a few times. The V and J genes are TRBV2 and TRBJ2-1; possible D gene TRBD1, 6 bases. The CDR3 is 12 amino acids. The germline V gene has CDR1 SNHLY and CDR2 FYNNEI. V shed 3 bases and J shed 10 bases, with 10 bases lying between them. The CDR3 loop is CASSDWGREQFF. DNA for the CDR3: TGTGCCAGCAGTGACTGGGGGCGGGAGCAGTTCTTC.

The chain carries TRBV28 and TRBJ2-5, with D unresolved. This CDR3 is 16 amino acids long. Per the germline V gene, CDR1 is MDHEN and CDR2 is SYDVKM. V gave up 7 bases and J gave up 1 base, with 19 bases separating them. The CDR3 DNA is TGTGCCAGCACCAACCCCGGACCTGCCCTCCAAGAGACCCAGTACTTC. Residues: CASTNPGPALQETQYF.